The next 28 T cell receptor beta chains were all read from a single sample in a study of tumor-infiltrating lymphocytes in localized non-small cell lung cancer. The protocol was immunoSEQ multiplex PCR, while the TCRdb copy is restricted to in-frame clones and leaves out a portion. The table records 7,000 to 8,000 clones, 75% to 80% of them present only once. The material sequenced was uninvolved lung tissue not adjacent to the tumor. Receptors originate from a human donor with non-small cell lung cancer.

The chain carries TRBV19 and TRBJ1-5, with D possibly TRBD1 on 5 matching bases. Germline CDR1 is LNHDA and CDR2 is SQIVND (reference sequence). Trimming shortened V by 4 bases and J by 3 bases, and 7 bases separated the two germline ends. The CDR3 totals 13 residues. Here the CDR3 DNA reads TGTGCCAGTAGTAGGGGGGTCAATCAGCCCCAGCATTTT. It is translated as CASSRGVNQPQHF.

The CDR3 nucleotides read TGTGCCAGCAGTCCGACAGCGGGAGACCCCGAGCAGTACTTC. Translation: CASSPTAGDPEQYF. The rearrangement joins TRBV7-2 to TRBJ2-7; 8 nucleotides agree with TRBD2. CDR3 size: 14 residues. V lost 6 bases, J lost 6 bases, and 10 bases stayed unmatched. From germline, CDR1 is SGHTA and CDR2 FQGNSA.

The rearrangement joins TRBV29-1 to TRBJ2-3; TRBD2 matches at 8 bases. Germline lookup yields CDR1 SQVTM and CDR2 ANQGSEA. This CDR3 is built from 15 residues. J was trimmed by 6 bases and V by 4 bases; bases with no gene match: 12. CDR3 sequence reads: CSVAPRRPGGDTQYF. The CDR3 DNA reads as TGCAGCGTTGCCCCCAGAAGGCCGGGGGGGGATACGCAGTATTTT.

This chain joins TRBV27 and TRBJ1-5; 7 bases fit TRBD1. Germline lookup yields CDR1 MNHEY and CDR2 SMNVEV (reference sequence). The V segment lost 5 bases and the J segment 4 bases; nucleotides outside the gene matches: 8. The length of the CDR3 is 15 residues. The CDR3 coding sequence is TGTGCCAGCAGTGGGGACAGACGAAATAATCAGCCCCAGCATTTT. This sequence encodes CASSGDRRNNQPQHF.

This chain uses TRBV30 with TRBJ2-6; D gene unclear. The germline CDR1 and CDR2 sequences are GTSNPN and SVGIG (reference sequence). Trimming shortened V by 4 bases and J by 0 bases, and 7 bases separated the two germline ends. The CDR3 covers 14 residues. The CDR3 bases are TGTGCCTGGAAGGCTGGCTCTGGGGCCAACGTCCTGACTTTC. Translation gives CAWKAGSGANVLTF.

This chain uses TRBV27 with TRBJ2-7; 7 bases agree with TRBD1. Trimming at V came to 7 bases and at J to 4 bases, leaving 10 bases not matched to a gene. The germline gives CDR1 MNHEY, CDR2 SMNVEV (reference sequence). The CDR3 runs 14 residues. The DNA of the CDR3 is TGTGCCAGCAAGTGGGGGCAGGGGGAGTACGAGCAGTACTTC. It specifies CASKWGQGEYEQYF.

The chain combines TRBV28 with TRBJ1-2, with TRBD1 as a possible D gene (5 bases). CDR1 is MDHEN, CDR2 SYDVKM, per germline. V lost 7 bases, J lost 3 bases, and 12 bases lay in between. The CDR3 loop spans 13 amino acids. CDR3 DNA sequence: TGTGCCAGCACCTACGGGGCGGACTATGGCTACACCTTC. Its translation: CASTYGADYGYTF.

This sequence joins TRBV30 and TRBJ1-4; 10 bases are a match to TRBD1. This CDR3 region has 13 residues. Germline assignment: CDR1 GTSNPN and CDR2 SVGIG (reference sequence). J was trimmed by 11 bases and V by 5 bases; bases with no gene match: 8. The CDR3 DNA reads TGTGCCTGGGACCGGGACAGGGGATGGAAACTGTTTTTT. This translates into CAWDRDRGWKLFF. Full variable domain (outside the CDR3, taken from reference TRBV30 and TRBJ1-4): SQTIHQWPATLVQPVGSPLSLECTVEGTSNPNLYWYRQAAGRGLQLLFYSVGIGQISSEVPQNLSASRPQDRQFILSSKKLLLSDSGFYLCAWDRDRGWKLFFGSGTQLSVL.

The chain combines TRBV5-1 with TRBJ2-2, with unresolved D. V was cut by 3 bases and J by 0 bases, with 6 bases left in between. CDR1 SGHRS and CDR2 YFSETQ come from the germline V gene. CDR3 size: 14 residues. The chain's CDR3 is CASSSRTNTGELFF. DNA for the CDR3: TGCGCCAGCAGCTCCCGTACGAACACCGGGGAGCTGTTTTTT.

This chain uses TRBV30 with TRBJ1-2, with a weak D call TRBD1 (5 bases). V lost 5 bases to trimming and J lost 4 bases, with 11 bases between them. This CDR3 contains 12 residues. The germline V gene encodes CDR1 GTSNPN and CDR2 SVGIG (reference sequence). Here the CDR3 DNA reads TGTGCCTGGTCCTTCGGGACCTATGGCTACACCTTC. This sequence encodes CAWSFGTYGYTF.

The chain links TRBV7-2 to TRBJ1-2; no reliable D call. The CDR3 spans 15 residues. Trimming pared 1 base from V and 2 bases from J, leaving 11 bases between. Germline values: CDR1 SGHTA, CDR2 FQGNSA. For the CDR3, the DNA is TGTGCCAGCAGCTTAGGGTGGCAGTCAAACTATGGCTACACCTTC. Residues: CASSLGWQSNYGYTF.

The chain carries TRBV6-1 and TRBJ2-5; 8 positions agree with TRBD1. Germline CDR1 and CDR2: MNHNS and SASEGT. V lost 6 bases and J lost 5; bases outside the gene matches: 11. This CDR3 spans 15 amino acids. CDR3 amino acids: CASSNRQGRFETQYF. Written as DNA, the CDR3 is TGTGCCAGCAGCAATCGACAGGGGCGCTTTGAGACCCAGTACTTC.

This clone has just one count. The CDR3 nucleotides read TGTGCCAGCAGTTACTCGTGGGGGGGCAATGAGCAGTTCTTC. This gives the protein CASSYSWGGNEQFF. The rearrangement uses TRBV6-5 and TRBJ2-1; 7 nucleotides align to TRBD2. This CDR3 region has 14 residues. V shed 0 bases and J 6 bases; nucleotides not matched to a gene: 2. Germline lookup yields CDR1 MNHEY and CDR2 SVGAGI.

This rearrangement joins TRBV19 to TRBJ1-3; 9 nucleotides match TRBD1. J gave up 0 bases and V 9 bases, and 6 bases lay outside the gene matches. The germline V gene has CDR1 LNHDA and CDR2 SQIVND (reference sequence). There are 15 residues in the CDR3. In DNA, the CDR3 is TGTGCCAGGCCGGGACAGGGAATCTCTGGAAACACCATATATTTT. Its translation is CARPGQGISGNTIYF.

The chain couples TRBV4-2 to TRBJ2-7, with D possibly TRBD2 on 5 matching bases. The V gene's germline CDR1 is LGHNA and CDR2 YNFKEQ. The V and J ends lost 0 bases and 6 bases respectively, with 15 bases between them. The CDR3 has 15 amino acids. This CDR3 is CASSQERAGRGEQYF. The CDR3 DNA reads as TGTGCCAGCAGCCAAGAGAGGGCCGGCCGGGGCGAGCAGTACTTC.

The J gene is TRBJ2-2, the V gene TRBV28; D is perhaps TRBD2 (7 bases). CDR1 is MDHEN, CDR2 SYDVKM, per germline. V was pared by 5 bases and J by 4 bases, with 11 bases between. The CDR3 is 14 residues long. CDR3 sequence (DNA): TGTGCCAGCAGTACGGGGGGCGGCACCGGGGAGCTGTTTTTT. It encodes CASSTGGGTGELFF.

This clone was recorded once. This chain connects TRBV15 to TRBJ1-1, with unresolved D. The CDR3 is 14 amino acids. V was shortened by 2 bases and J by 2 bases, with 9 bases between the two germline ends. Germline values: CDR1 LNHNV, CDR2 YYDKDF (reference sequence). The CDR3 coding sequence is TGTGCCACCAGCAGATTTACGGGAAACACTGAAGCTTTCTTT. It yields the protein CATSRFTGNTEAFF.

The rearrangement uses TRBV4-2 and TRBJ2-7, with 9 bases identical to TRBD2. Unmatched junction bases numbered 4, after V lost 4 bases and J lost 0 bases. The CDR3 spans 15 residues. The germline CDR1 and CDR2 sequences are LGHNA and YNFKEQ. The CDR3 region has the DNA TGTGCCAGCAGCCTAGAGACTAGCGGCTCCTACGAGCAGTACTTC. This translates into CASSLETSGSYEQYF.

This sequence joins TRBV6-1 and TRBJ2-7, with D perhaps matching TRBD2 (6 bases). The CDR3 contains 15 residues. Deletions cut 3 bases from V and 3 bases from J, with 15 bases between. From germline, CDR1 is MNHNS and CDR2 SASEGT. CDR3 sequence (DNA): TGTGCCAGCAGTGAGCCCGGGACTGGTTACTACGAGCAGTACTTC. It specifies CASSEPGTGYYEQYF.

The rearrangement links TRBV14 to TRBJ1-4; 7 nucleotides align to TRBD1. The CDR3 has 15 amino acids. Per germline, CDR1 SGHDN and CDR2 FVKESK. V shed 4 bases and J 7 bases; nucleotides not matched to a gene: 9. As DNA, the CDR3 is TGTGCCAGCAGCCGCACCGGGACAGAGCTTGAAAAACTGTTTTTT. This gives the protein CASSRTGTELEKLFF.

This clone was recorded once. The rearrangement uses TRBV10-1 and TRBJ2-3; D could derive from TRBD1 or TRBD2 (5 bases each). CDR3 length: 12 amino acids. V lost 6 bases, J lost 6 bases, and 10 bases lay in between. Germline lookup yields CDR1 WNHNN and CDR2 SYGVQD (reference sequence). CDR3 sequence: CASSGTTDTQYF. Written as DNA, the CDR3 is TGCGCCAGCAGCGGGACGACGGATACGCAGTATTTT.

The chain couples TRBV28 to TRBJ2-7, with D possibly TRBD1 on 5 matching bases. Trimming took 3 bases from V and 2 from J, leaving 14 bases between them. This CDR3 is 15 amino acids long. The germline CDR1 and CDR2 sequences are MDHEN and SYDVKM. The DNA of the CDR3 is TGTGCCAGCAGTTTCATCCACAGGAGCACCTACGAGCAGTACTTC. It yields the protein CASSFIHRSTYEQYF.

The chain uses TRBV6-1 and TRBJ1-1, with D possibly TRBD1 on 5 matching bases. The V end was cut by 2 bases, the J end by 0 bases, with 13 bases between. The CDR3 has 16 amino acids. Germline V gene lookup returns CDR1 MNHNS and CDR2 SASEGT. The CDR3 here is CASSEFGGGMNTEAFF. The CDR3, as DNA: TGTGCCAGCAGTGAATTCGGGGGAGGGATGAACACTGAAGCTTTCTTT.

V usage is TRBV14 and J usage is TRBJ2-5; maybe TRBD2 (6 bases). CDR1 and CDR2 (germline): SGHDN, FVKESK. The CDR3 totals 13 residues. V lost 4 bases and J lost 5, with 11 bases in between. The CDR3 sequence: CASSPGSGETQYF. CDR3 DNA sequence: TGTGCCAGCAGCCCCGGGAGCGGGGAGACCCAGTACTTC.

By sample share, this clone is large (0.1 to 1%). In DNA form, the CDR3 reads TGCAGCGTTTCTGGGGGGGGTCTCCAGTACTTC. Protein: CSVSGGGLQYF. The chain has TRBV29-1 and TRBJ2-7; 7 nucleotides align to TRBD2. CDR3 length: 11 amino acids. Trimming at V came to 5 bases and at J to 10 bases, leaving 8 bases not matched to a gene. CDR1 is SQVTM, CDR2 ANQGSEA, per germline.

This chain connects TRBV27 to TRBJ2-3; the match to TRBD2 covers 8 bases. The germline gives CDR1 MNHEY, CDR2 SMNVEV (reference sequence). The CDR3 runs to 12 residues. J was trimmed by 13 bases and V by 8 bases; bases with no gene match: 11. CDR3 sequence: CASGQLTGGKYF. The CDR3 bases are TGTGCCAGCGGCCAGTTGACGGGGGGGAAGTATTTT.

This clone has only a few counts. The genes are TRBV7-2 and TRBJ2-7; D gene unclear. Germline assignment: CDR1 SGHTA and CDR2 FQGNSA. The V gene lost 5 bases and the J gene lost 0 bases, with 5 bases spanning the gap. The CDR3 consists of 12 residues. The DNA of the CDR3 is TGTGCCAGCAGCCCTAGCTCCTACGAGCAGTACTTC. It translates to CASSPSSYEQYF.

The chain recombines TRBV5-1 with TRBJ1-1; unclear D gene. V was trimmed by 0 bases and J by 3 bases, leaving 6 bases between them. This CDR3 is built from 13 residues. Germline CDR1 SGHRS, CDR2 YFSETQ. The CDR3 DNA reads TGCGCCAGCAGCTTGGTGACGGACACTGAAGCTTTCTTT. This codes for CASSLVTDTEAFF.